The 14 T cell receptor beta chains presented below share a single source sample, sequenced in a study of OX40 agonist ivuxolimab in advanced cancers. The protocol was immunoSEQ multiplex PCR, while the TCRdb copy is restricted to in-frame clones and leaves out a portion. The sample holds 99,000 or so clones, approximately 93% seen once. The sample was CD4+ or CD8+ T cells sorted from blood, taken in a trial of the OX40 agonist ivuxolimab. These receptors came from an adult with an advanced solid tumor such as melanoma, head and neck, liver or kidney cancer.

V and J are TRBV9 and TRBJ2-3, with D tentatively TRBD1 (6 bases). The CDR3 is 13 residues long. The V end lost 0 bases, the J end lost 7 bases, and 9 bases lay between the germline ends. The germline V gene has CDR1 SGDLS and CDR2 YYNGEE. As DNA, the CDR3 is TGTGCCAGCAGCGTAGCGGGGACAAATACGCAGTATTTT. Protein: CASSVAGTNTQYF.

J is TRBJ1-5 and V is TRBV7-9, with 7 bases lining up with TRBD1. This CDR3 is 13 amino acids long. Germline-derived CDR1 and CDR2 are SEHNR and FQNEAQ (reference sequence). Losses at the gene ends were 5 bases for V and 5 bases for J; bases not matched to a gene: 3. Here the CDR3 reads CASSDRDHQPQHF. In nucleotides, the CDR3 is TGTGCCAGCAGCGACAGGGATCATCAGCCCCAGCATTTT.

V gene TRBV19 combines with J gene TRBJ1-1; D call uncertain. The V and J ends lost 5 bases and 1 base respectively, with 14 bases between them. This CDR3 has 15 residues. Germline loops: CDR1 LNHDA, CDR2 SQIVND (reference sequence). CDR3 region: CASSPRRDGNTEAFF. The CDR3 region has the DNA TGTGCCAGTAGTCCACGACGAGACGGGAACACTGAAGCTTTCTTT.

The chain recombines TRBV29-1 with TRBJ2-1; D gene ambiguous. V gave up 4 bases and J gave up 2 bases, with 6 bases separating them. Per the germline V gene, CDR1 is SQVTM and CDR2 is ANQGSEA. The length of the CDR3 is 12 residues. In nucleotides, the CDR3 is TGCAGCGTTGGAATGACCTACAATGAGCAGTTCTTC. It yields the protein CSVGMTYNEQFF.

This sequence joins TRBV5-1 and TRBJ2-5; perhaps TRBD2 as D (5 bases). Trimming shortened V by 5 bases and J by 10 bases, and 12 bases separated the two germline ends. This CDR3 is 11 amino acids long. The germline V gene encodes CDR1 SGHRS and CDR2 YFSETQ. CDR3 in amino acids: CASRFGVHQYF. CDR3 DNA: TGCGCCAGCAGGTTCGGGGTCCACCAGTACTTC. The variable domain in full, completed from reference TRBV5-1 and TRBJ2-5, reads KAGVTQTPRYLIKTRGQQVTLSCSPISGHRSVSWYQQTPGQGLQFLFEYFSETQRNKGNFPGRFSGRQFSNSRSEMNVSTLELGDSALYLCASRFGVHQYFGPGTRLLVL.

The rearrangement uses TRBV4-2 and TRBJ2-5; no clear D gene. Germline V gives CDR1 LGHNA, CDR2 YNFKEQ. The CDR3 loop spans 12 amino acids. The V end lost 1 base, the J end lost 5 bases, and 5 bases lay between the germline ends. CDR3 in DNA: TGTGCCAGCAGCCAAGGGTCGGAGACCCAGTACTTC. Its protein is CASSQGSETQYF.

The CDR3 nucleotides are TGTGCCAGCAGCTTAGGACTAGCCCAAGAGACCCAGTACTTC. Translation gives CASSLGLAQETQYF. The J gene is TRBJ2-5, the V gene TRBV7-2, with 7 nucleotides matching TRBD2. The CDR3 is made up of 14 amino acids. Losses at the gene ends were 1 base for V and 1 base for J; bases not matched to a gene: 0. CDR1 and CDR2 (germline): SGHTA, FQGNSA.

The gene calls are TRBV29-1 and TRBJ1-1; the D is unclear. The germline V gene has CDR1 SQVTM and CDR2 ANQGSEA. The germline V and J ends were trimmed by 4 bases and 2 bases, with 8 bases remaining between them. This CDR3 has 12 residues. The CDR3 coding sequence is TGCAGCGTTGTGACCCGAAACACTGAAGCTTTCTTT. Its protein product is CSVVTRNTEAFF.

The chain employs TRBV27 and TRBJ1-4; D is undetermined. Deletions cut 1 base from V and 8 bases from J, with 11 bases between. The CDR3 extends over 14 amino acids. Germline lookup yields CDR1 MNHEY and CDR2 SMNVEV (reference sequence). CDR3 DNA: TGTGCCAGCAGTTTATACGGGGTTCGGGAAAAACTGTTTTTT. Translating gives CASSLYGVREKLFF.

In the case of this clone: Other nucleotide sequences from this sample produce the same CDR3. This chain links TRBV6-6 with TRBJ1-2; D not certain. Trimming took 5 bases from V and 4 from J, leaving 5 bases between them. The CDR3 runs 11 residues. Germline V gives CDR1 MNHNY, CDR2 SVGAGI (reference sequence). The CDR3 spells CASSPGYGYTF. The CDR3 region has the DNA TGTGCCAGCAGTCCAGGCTATGGCTACACCTTC.

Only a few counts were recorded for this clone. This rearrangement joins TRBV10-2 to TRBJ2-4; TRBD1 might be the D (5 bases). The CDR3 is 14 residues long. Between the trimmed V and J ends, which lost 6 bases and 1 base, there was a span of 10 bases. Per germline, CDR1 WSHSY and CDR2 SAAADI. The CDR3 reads CASSLAGAKNIQYF. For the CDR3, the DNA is TGCGCCAGCAGCCTTGCAGGGGCCAAAAACATTCAGTACTTC.

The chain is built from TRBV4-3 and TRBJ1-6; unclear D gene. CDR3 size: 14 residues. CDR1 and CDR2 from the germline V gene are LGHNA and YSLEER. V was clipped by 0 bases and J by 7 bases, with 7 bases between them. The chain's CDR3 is CASSQETRNSPLHF. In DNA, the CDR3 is TGCGCCAGCAGCCAAGAAACCAGAAATTCACCCCTCCACTTT.

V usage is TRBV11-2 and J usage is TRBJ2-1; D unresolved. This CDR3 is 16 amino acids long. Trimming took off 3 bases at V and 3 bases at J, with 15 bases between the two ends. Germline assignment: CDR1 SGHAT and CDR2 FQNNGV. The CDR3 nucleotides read TGTGCCAGCAGCTTCGGTACCTCTGCAAGCTACAATGAGCAGTTCTTC. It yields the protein CASSFGTSASYNEQFF.

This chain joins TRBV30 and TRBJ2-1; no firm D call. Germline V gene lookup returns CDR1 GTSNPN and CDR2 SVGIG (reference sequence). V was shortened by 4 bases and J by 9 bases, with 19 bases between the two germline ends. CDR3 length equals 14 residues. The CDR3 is CAWTSFSVGSEQFF. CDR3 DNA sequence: TGTGCCTGGACTAGTTTCTCGGTTGGAAGTGAGCAGTTCTTC. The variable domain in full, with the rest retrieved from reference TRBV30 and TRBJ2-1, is SQTIHQWPATLVQPVGSPLSLECTVEGTSNPNLYWYRQAAGRGLQLLFYSVGIGQISSEVPQNLSASRPQDRQFILSSKKLLLSDSGFYLCAWTSFSVGSEQFFGPGTRLTVL.